This T cell receptor (beta chain) was captured in a study of patients and donors after allogeneic stem cell transplantation. This CDR3 is built from 9 residues. V lost 10 bases and J lost 3, with 4 bases in between. The V gene's germline CDR1 is MGHDK and CDR2 SYGVNS. There are a few counts of this clonotype. Each CDR3 protein is one row after TCRdb ran MiXCR on the RT-PCR reads. The sample holds about a million distinct CDR3 sequences, approximately 18% seen once. This TCR was sampled from a human donor who was either an allogeneic HSCT recipient or a stem cell or donor lymphocyte infusion donor (not recorded which). It is not recorded whose cells these are; they may come from a transplant donor. The rearrangement uses TRBV25-1 and TRBJ2-7, with D unclear. The sequenced sample consisted of blood, either unsorted or a sorted T cell fraction (not recorded which). The DNA for the CDR3 is TGTGCCATCCTCTACGAGCAGTACTTC. Translated: CAILYEQYF.